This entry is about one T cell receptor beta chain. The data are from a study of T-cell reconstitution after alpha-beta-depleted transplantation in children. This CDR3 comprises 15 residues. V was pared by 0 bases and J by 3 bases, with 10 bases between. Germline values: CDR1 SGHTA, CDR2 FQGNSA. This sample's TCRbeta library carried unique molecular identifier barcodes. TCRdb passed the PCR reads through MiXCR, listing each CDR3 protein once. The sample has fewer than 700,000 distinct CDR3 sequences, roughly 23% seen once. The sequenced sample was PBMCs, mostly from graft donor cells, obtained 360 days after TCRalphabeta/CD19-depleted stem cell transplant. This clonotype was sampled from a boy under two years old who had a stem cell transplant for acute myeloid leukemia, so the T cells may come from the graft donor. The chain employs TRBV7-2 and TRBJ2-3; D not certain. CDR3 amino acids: CASSLAGLLTDTQYF. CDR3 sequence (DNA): TGTGCCAGCAGCTTAGCAGGTCTCCTAACAGATACGCAGTATTTT.